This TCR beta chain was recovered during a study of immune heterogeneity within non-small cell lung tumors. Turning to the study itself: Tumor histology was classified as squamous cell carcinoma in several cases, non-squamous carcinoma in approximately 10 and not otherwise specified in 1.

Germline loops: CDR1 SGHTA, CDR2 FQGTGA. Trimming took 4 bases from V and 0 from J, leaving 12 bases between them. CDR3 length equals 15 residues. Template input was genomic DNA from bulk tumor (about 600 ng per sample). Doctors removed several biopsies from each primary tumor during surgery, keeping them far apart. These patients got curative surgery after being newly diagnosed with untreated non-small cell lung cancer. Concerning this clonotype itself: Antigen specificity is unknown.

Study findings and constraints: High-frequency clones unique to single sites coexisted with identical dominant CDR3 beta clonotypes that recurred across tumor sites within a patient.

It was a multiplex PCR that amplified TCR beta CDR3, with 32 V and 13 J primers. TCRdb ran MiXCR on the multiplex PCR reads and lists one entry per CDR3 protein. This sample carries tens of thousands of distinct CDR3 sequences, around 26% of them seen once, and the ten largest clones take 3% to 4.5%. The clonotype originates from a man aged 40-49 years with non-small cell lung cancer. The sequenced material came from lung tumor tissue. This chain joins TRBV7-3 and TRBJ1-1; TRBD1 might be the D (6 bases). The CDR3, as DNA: TGTGCCAGCAGCTGGACGGGGGCGATGAACACTGAAGCTTTCTTT. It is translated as CASSWTGAMNTEAFF.